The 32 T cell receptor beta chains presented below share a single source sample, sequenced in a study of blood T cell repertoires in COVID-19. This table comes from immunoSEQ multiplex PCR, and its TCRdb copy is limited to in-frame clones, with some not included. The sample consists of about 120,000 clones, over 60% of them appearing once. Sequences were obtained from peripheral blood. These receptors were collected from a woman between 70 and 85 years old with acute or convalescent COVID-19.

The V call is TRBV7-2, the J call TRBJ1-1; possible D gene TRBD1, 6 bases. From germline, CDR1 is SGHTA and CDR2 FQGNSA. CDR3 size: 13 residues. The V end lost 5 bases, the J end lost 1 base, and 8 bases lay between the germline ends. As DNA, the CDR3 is TGTGCCAGCAGCCTCAGGGGGAACACTGAAGCTTTCTTT. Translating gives CASSLRGNTEAFF.

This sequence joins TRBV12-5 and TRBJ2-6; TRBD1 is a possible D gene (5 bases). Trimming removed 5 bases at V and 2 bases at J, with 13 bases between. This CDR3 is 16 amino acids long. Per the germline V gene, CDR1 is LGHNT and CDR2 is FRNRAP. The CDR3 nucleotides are TGTGCTAGTGGTCCCACAGGAACAGCTGGGGCCAACGTCCTGACTTTC. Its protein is CASGPTGTAGANVLTF. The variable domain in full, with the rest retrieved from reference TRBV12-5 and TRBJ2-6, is DARVTQTPRHKVTEMGQEVTMRCQPILGHNTVFWYRQTMMQGLELLAYFRNRAPLDDSGMPKDRFSAEMPDATLATLKIQPSEPRDSAVYFCASGPTGTAGANVLTFGAGSRLTVL.

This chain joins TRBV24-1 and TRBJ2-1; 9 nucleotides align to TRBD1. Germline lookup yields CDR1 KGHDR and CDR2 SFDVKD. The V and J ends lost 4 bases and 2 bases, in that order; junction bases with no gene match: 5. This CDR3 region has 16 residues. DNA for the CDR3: TGTGCCACCAGTGACCGGAGACAGGGGGCCTACAATGAGCAGTTCTTC. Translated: CATSDRRQGAYNEQFF.

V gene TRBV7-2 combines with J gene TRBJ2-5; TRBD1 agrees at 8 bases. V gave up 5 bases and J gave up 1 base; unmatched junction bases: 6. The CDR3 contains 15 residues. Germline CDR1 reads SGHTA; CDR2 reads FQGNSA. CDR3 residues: CASSTFGQGQETQYF. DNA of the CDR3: TGTGCCAGCAGCACCTTCGGACAGGGCCAAGAGACCCAGTACTTC.

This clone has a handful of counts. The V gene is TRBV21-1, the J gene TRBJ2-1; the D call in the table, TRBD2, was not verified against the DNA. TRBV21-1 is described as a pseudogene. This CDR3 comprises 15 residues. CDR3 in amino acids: CAISYSGDSYNEQFF. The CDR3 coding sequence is TGTGCCATCTCCTATAGCGGAGACTCCTACAATGAGCAGTTCTTC.

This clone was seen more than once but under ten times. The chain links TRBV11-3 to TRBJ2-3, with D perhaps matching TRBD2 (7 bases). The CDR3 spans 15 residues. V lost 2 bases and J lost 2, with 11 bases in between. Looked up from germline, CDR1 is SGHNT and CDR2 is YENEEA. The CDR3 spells CASSLFGGPTDTQYF. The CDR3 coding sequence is TGTGCCAGCAGCTTATTCGGGGGGCCCACAGATACGCAGTATTTT.

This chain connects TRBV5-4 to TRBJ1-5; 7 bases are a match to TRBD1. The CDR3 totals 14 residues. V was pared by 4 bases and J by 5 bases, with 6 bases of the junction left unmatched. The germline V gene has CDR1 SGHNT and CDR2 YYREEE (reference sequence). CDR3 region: CASSMEGAHQPQHF. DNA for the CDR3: TGTGCCAGCAGCATGGAGGGGGCGCATCAGCCCCAGCATTTT.

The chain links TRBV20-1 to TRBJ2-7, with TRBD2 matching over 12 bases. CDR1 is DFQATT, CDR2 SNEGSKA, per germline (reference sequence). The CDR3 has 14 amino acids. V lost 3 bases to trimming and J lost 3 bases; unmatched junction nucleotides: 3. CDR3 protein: CSASPTSGGYEQYF. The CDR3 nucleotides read TGCAGTGCTAGTCCGACTAGCGGGGGCTACGAGCAGTACTTC.

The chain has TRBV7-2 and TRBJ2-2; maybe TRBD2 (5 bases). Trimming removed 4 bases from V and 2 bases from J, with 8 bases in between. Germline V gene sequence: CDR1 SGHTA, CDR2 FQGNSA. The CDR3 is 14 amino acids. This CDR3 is CASSSRLNTGELFF. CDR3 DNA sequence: TGTGCCAGCAGCTCACGACTAAACACCGGGGAGCTGTTTTTT. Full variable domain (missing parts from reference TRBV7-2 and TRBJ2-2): GAGVSQSPSNKVTEKGKDVELRCDPISGHTALYWYRQSLGQGLEFLIYFQGNSAPDKSGLPSDRFSAERTGGSVSTLTIQRTQQEDSAVYLCASSSRLNTGELFFGEGSRLTVL.

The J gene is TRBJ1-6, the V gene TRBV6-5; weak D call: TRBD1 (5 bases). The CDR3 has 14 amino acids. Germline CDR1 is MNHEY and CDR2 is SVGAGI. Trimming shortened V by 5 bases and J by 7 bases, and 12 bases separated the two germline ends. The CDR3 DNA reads TGTGCCAGCAGTCGAGTGGCAGGGAATTCACCCCTCCACTTT. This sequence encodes CASSRVAGNSPLHF.

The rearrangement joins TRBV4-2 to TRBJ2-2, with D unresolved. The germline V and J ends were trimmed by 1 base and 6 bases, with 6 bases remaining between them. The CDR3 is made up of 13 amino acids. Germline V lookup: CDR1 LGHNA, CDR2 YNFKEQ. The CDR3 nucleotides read TGTGCCAGCAGCCAAGGGCTCCCCGGGGAGCTGTTTTTT. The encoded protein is CASSQGLPGELFF.

The CDR3 region is CASSRGLNYGYTF. In nucleotides, the CDR3 is TGTGCCAGCAGTCGCGGACTAAACTATGGCTACACCTTC. This chain connects TRBV28 to TRBJ1-2; no reliable D call. V gave up 5 bases and J gave up 2 bases, with 9 bases separating them. Germline V gives CDR1 MDHEN, CDR2 SYDVKM. The CDR3 spans 13 residues.

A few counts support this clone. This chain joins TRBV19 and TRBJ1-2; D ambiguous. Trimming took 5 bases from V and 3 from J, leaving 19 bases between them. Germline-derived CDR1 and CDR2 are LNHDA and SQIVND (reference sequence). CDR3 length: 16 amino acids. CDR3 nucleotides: TGTGCCAGTAGTCCCCAACCGGGGATAGTGTACTATGGCTACACCTTC. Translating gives CASSPQPGIVYYGYTF.

CDR3: CASSGWTGAKLDTQYF. The CDR3 nucleotides read TGTGCCAGTAGTGGCTGGACAGGGGCAAAGCTCGATACGCAGTATTTT. This chain links TRBV19 with TRBJ2-3; 9 nucleotides line up with TRBD1. V lost 5 bases to trimming and J lost 6 bases; unmatched junction nucleotides: 12. Germline values: CDR1 LNHDA, CDR2 SQIVND (reference sequence). CDR3 length: 16 residues.

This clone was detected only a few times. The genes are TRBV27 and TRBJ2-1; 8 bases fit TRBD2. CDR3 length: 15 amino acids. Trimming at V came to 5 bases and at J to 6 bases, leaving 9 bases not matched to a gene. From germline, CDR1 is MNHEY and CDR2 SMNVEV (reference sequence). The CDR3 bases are TGTGCCAGCAGTCCTACCTTTGGACTAGCCAATGAGCAGTTCTTC. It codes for CASSPTFGLANEQFF.

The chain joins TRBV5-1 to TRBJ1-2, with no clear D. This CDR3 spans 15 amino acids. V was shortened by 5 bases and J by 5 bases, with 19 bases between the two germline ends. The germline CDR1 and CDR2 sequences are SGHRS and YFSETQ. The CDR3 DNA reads TGCGCCAGCAGGTTTGAGGGCAATCCCCTGTATGGCTACACCTTC. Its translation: CASRFEGNPLYGYTF.

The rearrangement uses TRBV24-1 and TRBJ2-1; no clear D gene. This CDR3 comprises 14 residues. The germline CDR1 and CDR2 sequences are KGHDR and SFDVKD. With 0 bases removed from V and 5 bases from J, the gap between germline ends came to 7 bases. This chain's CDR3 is CATSDLHSNNEQFF. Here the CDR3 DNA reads TGTGCCACCAGTGATTTGCACAGTAACAATGAGCAGTTCTTC.

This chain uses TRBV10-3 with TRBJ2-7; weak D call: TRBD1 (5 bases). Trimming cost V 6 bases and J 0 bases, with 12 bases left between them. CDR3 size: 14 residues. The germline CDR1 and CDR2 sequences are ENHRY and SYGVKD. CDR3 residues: CAIRETANSYEQYF. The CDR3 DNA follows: TGTGCCATCAGGGAGACAGCCAACTCCTACGAGCAGTACTTC.

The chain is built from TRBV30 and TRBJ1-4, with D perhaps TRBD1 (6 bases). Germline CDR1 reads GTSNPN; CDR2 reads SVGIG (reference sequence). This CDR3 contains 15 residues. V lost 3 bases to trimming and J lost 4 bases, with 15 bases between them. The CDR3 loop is CAWSARTVGNEKLFF. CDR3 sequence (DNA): TGTGCCTGGAGCGCCAGGACAGTCGGTAATGAAAAACTGTTTTTT.

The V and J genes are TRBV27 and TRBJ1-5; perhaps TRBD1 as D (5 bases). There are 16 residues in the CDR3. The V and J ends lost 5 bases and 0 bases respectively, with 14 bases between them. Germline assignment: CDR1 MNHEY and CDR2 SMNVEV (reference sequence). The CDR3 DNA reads TGTGCCAGCAGTCCAGCAGGGTTATTTAGCAATCAGCCCCAGCATTTT. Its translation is CASSPAGLFSNQPQHF.

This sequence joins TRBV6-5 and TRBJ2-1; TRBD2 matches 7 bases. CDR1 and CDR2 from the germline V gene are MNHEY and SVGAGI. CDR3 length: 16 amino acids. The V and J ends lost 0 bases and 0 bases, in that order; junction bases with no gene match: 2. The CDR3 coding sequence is TGTGCCAGCAGTTACTCGCGCGGGAGCTCCTACAATGAGCAGTTCTTC. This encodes CASSYSRGSSYNEQFF.

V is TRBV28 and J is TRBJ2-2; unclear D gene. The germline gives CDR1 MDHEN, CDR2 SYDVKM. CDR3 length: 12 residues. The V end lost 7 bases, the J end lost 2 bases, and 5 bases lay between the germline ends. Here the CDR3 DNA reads TGTGCCAGCACCCTAAACACCGGGGAGCTGTTTTTT. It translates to CASTLNTGELFF.

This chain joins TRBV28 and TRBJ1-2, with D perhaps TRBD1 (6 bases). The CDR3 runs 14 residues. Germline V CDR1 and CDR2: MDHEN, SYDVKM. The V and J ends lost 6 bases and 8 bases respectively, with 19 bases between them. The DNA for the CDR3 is TGTGCCAGCAGAGTCCGGGACACCCTGTGGGGCTACACCTTC. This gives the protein CASRVRDTLWGYTF.

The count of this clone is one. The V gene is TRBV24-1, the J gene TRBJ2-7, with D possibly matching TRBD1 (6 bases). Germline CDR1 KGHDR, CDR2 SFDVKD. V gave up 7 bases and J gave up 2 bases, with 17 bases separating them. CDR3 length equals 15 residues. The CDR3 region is CATSPGRGKTYEQYF. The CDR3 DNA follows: TGTGCCACCAGCCCCGGCAGGGGAAAAACCTACGAGCAGTACTTC.

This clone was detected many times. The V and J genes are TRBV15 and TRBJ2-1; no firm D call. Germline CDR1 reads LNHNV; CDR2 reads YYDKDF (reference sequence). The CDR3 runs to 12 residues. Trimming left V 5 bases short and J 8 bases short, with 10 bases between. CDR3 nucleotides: TGTGCCACCAGCCCCCAGTTCCATGAGCAGTTCTTC. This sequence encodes CATSPQFHEQFF.

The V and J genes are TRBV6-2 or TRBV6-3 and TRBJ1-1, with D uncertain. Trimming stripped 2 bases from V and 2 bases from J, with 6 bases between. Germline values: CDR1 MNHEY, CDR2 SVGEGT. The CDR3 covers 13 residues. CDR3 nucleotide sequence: TGTGCCAGCAGTTACGTAAAAAACACTGAAGCTTTCTTT. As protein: CASSYVKNTEAFF.

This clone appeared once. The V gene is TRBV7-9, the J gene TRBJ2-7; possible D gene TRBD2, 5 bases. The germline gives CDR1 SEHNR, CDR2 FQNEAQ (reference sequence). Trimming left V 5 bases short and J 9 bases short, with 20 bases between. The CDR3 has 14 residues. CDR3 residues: CASSEDHFSGWQYF. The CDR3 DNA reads TGTGCCAGCAGCGAGGACCATTTCAGCGGTTGGCAGTACTTC.

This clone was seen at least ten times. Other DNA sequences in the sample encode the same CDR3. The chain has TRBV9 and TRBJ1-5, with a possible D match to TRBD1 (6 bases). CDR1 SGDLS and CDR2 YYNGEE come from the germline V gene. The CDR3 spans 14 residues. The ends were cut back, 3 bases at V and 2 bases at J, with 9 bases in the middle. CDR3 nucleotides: TGTGCCAGCAGCGCCTCAGGGGGCAATCAGCCCCAGCATTTT. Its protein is CASSASGGNQPQHF.

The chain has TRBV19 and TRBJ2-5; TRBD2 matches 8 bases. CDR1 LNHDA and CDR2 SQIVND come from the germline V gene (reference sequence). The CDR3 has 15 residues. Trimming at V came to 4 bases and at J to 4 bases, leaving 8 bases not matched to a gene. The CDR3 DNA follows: TGTGCCAGTAGTACCTATAGCGGGGCGGGAGAGACCCAGTACTTC. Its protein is CASSTYSGAGETQYF. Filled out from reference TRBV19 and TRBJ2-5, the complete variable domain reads DGGITQSPKYLFRKEGQNVTLSCEQNLNHDAMYWYRQDPGQGLRLIYYSQIVNDFQKGDIAEGYSVSREKKESFPLTVTSAQKNPTAFYLCASSTYSGAGETQYFGPGTRLLVL.

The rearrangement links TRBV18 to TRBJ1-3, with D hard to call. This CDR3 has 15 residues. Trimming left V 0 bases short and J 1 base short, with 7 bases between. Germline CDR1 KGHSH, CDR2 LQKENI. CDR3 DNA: TGTGCCAGCTCACCACCCTCAGTGTCTGGAAACACCATATATTTT. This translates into CASSPPSVSGNTIYF.

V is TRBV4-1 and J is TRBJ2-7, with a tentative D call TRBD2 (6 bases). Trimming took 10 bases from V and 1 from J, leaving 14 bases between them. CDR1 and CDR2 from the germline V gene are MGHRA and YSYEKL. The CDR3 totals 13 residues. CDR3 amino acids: CAKNRGTSYEQYF. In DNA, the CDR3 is TGCGCCAAGAACCGGGGGACTTCCTACGAGCAGTACTTC.

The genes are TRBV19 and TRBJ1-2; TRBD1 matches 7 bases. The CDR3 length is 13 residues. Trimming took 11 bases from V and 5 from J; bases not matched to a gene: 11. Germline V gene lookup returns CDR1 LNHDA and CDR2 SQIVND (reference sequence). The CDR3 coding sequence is TGTGCCTCGGAGGGGACAGAGGGGTATGGCTACACCTTC. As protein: CASEGTEGYGYTF.